Included here is one T cell receptor (beta chain) sequence, with context. The antigen is undetermined. The data originate from a study of T cell responses to AZD1222 COVID-19 vaccine. Whole-study results and caveats: Mostly white British, mostly female donors; authors suggested clonal diversity may be underestimated.

Profiled with immunoSEQ multiplex PCR; TCRdb holds only in-frame clones, not every one. The table has around 110,000 clones, 90% seen once. Researchers grouped second doses given at about 4 or about 12 weeks into one pool. V shed 3 bases and J 0 bases; nucleotides not matched to a gene: 9. The CDR3 is made up of 18 amino acids. From germline, CDR1 is SGDLS and CDR2 YYNGEE. The TCR originated in an adult who received the AZD1222 COVID-19 vaccine. This specimen was peripheral blood, taken 28 days after the second AZD1222 dose. V and J are TRBV9 and TRBJ1-6; 7 bases line up with TRBD1. CDR3 region: CASSARTGLSSYNSPLHF. The CDR3 nucleotides read TGTGCCAGCAGCGCCCGGACAGGCTTAAGCTCCTATAATTCACCCCTCCACTTT.